The entry below gives a single T cell receptor beta chain sequence along with its context. Its specificity is unknown. This entry comes from a study of T cell responses to AZD1222 COVID-19 vaccine. The study, taken as a whole, reports: At baseline, just a handful of AZD1222 recipients tested seropositive. The repertoires were collected only after the peak T cell response. Mostly white British, mostly female donors; authors suggested clonal diversity may be underestimated. Across spike, vaccine-associated CD4 TCRs were found, dominant at 160-218 and 743-854.

The table came from immunoSEQ multiplex PCR; TCRdb's copy has only in-frame clones and leaves some out. This sample has 50,000 or so clones, with 88% found just once. The CDR3 is made up of 17 amino acids. This rearrangement joins TRBV7-5 to TRBJ2-7; the table's D call, TRBD2, was not checked against the DNA. TRBV7-5 is flagged as a pseudogene. Material: peripheral blood, obtained on day 0 of AZD1222 vaccination. This TCR derives from an adult in good health. The CDR3 sequence: CVRSLKASGSPSYEQYF. The CDR3 DNA follows: TGTGTCAGAAGCTTAAAGGCTAGCGGGAGCCCCTCCTACGAGCAGTACTTC.